This T cell receptor beta chain was observed in a study of patients and donors after allogeneic stem cell transplantation. The CDR3 has 13 residues. Germline lookup yields CDR1 ENHRY and CDR2 SYGVKD. Trimming shortened V by 6 bases and J by 6 bases, and 11 bases separated the two germline ends. TCRdb re-analysed the RT-PCR reads in MiXCR, keeping a single row per CDR3 protein. The sample lists about 89,000 distinct CDR3 sequences, around 48% occurring once. Sample: blood, either unsorted or a sorted T cell fraction (not recorded which). The chain links TRBV10-3 to TRBJ2-2; D gene unclear. This clonotype was obtained from a human donor who was either an allogeneic HSCT recipient or a stem cell or donor lymphocyte infusion donor (not recorded which). It is not recorded whose cells these are; they may come from a transplant donor. As DNA, the CDR3 is TGTGCCATCAGAGATCGGCCCTCCGGGGAGCTGTTTTTT. It is translated as CAIRDRPSGELFF.